This T cell receptor beta chain was identified during a study of T cell changes during pregnancy in multiple sclerosis. V was pared by 2 bases and J by 6 bases, with 4 bases of the junction left unmatched. The CDR3 has 13 amino acids. Germline V gene sequence: CDR1 SGHRS, CDR2 YFSETQ. Produced via immunoSEQ multiplex PCR; TCRdb's table is partial and in-frame only. This table has roughly 38,000 clones, around 90% appearing once. The sample in question was CD4+ T cells from peripheral blood mononuclear cells, obtained after pregnancy. V and J are TRBV5-1 and TRBJ2-5; 7 bases match TRBD1. The source of this sequence is a female donor in good health, enrolled as a control in a pregnancy study. CDR3 loop: CASSLQGMKTQYF. The DNA of the CDR3 is TGCGCCAGCAGCTTACAGGGGATGAAGACCCAGTACTTC.